This TCR beta chain was identified during a study of blood T cells in healthy people across ages. Only a few counts were recorded for this clonotype. Its antigen is unknown. This CDR3 is built from 13 residues. Trimming cost V 5 bases and J 3 bases, with 11 bases left between them. Germline V gives CDR1 KGHSH, CDR2 LQKENI. Study results and limitations: Greater diversity and more naive CD4+ cells were seen in long-lived donors than in aged donors.

A sample-barcoded 5' primer and a J-beta primer mix were used in a second PCR of about 6 to 11 cycles. MiXCR, applied by TCRdb to the 5' RACE reads, yields one record per CDR3 protein. The sample yields 700,000 or so distinct CDR3 sequences, around two fifths seen once. Sequencing was performed on blood. The TCR sequence derives from an elderly man in good health. V gene TRBV18 combines with J gene TRBJ2-7; D is possibly TRBD1 (5 bases). CDR3 sequence: CASSVGTGYEQYF. CDR3 DNA: TGTGCCAGCTCAGTGGGAACAGGCTACGAGCAGTACTTC.